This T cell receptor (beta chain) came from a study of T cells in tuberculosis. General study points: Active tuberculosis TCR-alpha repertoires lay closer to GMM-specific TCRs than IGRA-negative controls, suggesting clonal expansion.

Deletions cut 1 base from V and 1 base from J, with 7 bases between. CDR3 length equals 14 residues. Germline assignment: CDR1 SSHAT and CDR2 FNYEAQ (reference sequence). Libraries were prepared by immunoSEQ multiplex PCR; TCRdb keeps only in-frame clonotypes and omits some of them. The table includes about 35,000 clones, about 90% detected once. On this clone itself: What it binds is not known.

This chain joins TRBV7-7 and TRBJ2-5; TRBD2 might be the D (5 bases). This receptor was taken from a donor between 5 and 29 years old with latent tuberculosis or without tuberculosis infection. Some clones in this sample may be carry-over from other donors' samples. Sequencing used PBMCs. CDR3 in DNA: TGTGCCAGCAGCTTAGGCCTAGCCCAAGAGACCCAGTACTTC. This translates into CASSLGLAQETQYF.